This T cell receptor beta chain was found in a study of T cell responses to AZD1222 COVID-19 vaccine. Findings of the study overall: Increases in Spike-specific TCR breadth and depth were seen after two AZD1222 doses. Close to half of spike-specific TCRs reportedly recognize unmutated variant regions. Sampled repertoires all dated from after the peak T cell response.

Using immunoSEQ multiplex PCR, the repertoire was profiled, and TCRdb retains in-frame clones only, with some absent. Among 200,000 to 250,000 clones listed, roughly 94% were seen once. With respect to this clone: Its antigen is currently unknown.

The V and J ends lost 1 base and 1 base respectively, with 9 bases between them. The CDR3 has 15 residues. Germline CDR1 and CDR2: SGHVS and FNYEAQ. The clonotype comes from an adult who received the MenACWY meningococcal vaccine as a control. This material consisted of peripheral blood, taken 28 days after the second dose of the MenACWY control vaccine. The V gene is TRBV7-6, the J gene TRBJ2-3; a possible D gene is TRBD1 (5 bases). The DNA for the CDR3 is TGTGCCAGCAGCTTAGTTAGGGGTGGCACAGATACGCAGTATTTT. This translates into CASSLVRGGTDTQYF.